A selection of T cell receptor beta chains follows, all from one sample in a study of CD8 T cells in ankylosing spondylitis. TCRdb passed the 5' RACE reads through MiXCR, listing each CDR3 protein once. The data hold around 130,000 distinct CDR3 sequences, with about a sixth observed a single time. Sequenced input: blood, either unsorted or a sorted T cell fraction (not recorded which). These receptors all come from a male donor with ankylosing spondylitis. The conserved cysteine and the conserved F or W are not part of the CDR3 here. The order of the fields is V gene, J gene, clone size, CDR3 protein. Only some rows state a clone size, as once, few, many or a class for expanded clones.

v_gene: TRBV7-9
j_gene: TRBJ2-2
abundance: few
CDR3aa: ASSSLEPGRAPGELF

v_gene: TRBV12-3/TRBV12-4
j_gene: TRBJ2-1
abundance: few
CDR3aa: ASSLRLAVHEQF

v_gene: TRBV10-3
j_gene: TRBJ2-7
abundance: .
CDR3aa: AISGPSGSPSYYEQY

v_gene: TRBV20-1
j_gene: TRBJ2-7
abundance: few
CDR3aa: SARGERLAGSYEQY

v_gene: TRBV19
j_gene: TRBJ2-5
abundance: .
CDR3aa: ASSIDLLAGTQY

v_gene: TRBV28
j_gene: TRBJ1-5
abundance: few
CDR3aa: ASSFTQVIHQPQH

v_gene: TRBV29-1
j_gene: TRBJ2-3
abundance: many
CDR3aa: SVAFWEY

v_gene: TRBV4-3
j_gene: TRBJ2-7
abundance: few
CDR3aa: ASSYGWGQRSYEQY

v_gene: TRBV7-9
j_gene: TRBJ2-7
abundance: .
CDR3aa: ASSLEETGNDEQY

v_gene: TRBV6-1
j_gene: TRBJ1-2
abundance: .
CDR3aa: ASSGRQGENYGYT

v_gene: TRBV11-2
j_gene: TRBJ2-5
abundance: few
CDR3aa: ASSRSTGVGETQY

v_gene: TRBV5-6
j_gene: TRBJ1-6
abundance: many
CDR3aa: ASSSPGHGNSPLH

v_gene: TRBV10-3
j_gene: TRBJ2-2
abundance: .
CDR3aa: AISELPGQGNTGELF

v_gene: TRBV28
j_gene: TRBJ1-4
abundance: few
CDR3aa: ASSYPGQGDLVDEKLF

v_gene: TRBV20-1
j_gene: TRBJ2-7
abundance: .
CDR3aa: SAPPRDRSYEQY

v_gene: TRBV29-1
j_gene: TRBJ2-7
abundance: many
CDR3aa: SVEGQSGRGNEQY

v_gene: TRBV7-3
j_gene: TRBJ2-2
abundance: .
CDR3aa: ASSSGTSGRINTGELF

v_gene: TRBV27
j_gene: TRBJ2-7
abundance: few
CDR3aa: ASSTRGSGSYEQY

v_gene: TRBV2
j_gene: TRBJ2-1
abundance: few
CDR3aa: ASSAGRLF

v_gene: TRBV7-9
j_gene: TRBJ2-7
abundance: few
CDR3aa: ASSLAASDEQY

v_gene: TRBV9
j_gene: TRBJ2-2
abundance: .
CDR3aa: ASSVGLTGELF

v_gene: TRBV6-5
j_gene: TRBJ1-2
abundance: .
CDR3aa: ASSYRGGFAVGYT

v_gene: TRBV6-2/TRBV6-3
j_gene: TRBJ2-7
abundance: .
CDR3aa: ASSWEGEQY

v_gene: TRBV27
j_gene: TRBJ2-1
abundance: .
CDR3aa: ASSSTMSSGRKVPFNEQF

v_gene: TRBV7-9
j_gene: TRBJ1-1
abundance: few
CDR3aa: ASSLVLGPEAF

v_gene: TRBV20-1
j_gene: TRBJ2-1
abundance: few
CDR3aa: SAPPLAGGPSSYNEQF

v_gene: TRBV12-3/TRBV12-4
j_gene: TRBJ2-7
abundance: .
CDR3aa: ASRPRLDSVGYWSYEQY